Listed below are T cell receptor beta chains from one sample, sequenced in a study of metastatic and nonmetastatic thyroid tumors. TCRdb reanalyzed the PCR reads with MiXCR. Here the sample spans 11,000 or so clones, approximately 29% being singletons. Sequencing was done on a sample of tumor tissue. These receptors all come from a female donor with papillary thyroid cancer or a benign thyroid nodule (not recorded which). Some clones in this sample may be carry-over from other donors' samples. The CDR3 runs from the conserved cysteine through the conserved F or W. A D gene is named only where the DNA matches it firmly. Expanded clones are given a class, and other clones once, few, many or no size at all.

cdr3_nt cdr3_aa d_call j_call v_call clone_size
TGTGCCAGCAGCAGTTCTAGCGGGAGTCTTACAGATACGCAGTATTTT CASSSSSGSLTDTQYF TRBD2 TRBJ2-3 TRBV7-2 medium-sized
TGTGCCAGCAGCGTAGACCTGAACACTGAAGCTTTCTTT CASSVDLNTEAFF . TRBJ1-1 TRBV9 .
TGCAGTGCTAGAGATTGGGGACTAGTGGTCTACAATGAGCAGTTCTTC CSARDWGLVVYNEQFF TRBD2 TRBJ2-1 TRBV20-1 .
TGTGCCAGCAGAAGTAGAAGGAACACTGAAGCTTTCTTT CASRSRRNTEAFF . TRBJ1-1 TRBV6-1 .
TGCAGTGCTAGGAAAACAGCTCAAGAGACCCAGTACTTC CSARKTAQETQYF . TRBJ2-5 TRBV20-1 .
TGTGCCAGCAGCTTAGCCGGTTGGGGAGATGCGAGGGAGCAGTTCTTC CASSLAGWGDAREQFF . TRBJ2-1 TRBV7-2 .
TGTGCCAGCTCGACAGATTTAAACACTGAAGCTTTCTTT CASSTDLNTEAFF . TRBJ1-1 TRBV18 many
TGTGCCAGCAGTGAAGACCAGGAGTCTCACGAAGCTTTCTTT CASSEDQESHEAFF . TRBJ1-1 TRBV6-1 few
TGTGCCAGCAGCCAAGCGTACTCAGAGACCCAATACTTC CASSQAYSETQYF . TRBJ2-5 TRBV3-1 .
TGCGCCAGCAGCTTGGAGGGACAGGTAATCGGTACGCAGTATTTT CASSLEGQVIGTQYF TRBD1 TRBJ2-3 TRBV5-1 many
TGTGCCATCAGTGAGGGTCCGACAGATGGCTACACCTTC CAISEGPTDGYTF . TRBJ1-2 TRBV10-3 many
TGTGCCAGCAGTGAAGGACAGTTTGACATTCAGTACTTC CASSEGQFDIQYF . TRBJ2-4 TRBV2 .
TGCAGTGCTAGAGCCCCGGGACTAAATCACAATGAGCAGTTCTTC CSARAPGLNHNEQFF TRBD2 TRBJ2-1 TRBV20-1 .
TGTGCCAGCAGCTTACAGGGGTACCAAGAGACCCAGTACTTC CASSLQGYQETQYF TRBD1 TRBJ2-5 TRBV5-4 many
TGTGCCAGTAGCCCAGGGGGGACAGGGTCCTACAATGAGCAGTTCTTC CASSPGGTGSYNEQFF TRBD1 TRBJ2-1 TRBV19 many
TGCGCCAGCAGCCAAGGGAGACGGAACACCGGGGAGCTGTTTTTT CASSQGRRNTGELFF . TRBJ2-2 TRBV4-1 medium-sized
TGCGCCAGCAGCTTGGCCGGTGGGGGCAGCCGATCTGGAAACACCATATATTTT CASSLAGGGSRSGNTIYF . TRBJ1-3 TRBV5-1 .
TGTGCCAGCAGTTATCTTGCGGAGTACAATGAGCAGTTCTTC CASSYLAEYNEQFF . TRBJ2-1 TRBV6-2/TRBV6-3 .
TGTGCCAGCAGTTTAGCAGGTGCTGGAAACACCATATATTTT CASSLAGAGNTIYF . TRBJ1-3 TRBV12-3/TRBV12-4 medium-sized
TGCGCCAGCAGCTTGGCCTCACAGGGGTCCTACGATCAGTACTTC CASSLASQGSYDQYF TRBD1 TRBJ2-7 TRBV5-1 .
TGTGCCAGCAGTTTGTTACCAGCAGCCAACACCGGGGAGCTGTTTTTT CASSLLPAANTGELFF . TRBJ2-2 TRBV12-3/TRBV12-4 medium-sized
TGTGCCAGCACCTTGGGACCCGAGGTAGAGACCCAGTACTTC CASTLGPEVETQYF . TRBJ2-5 TRBV6-2/TRBV6-3 .
TGTGCCTGGAGTGGTAGTCAGCGCGGTGGCTACACCTTC CAWSGSQRGGYTF . TRBJ1-2 TRBV30 .
TGCAGTGCTAGTGTTGACACCTCCTACGAGCAGTACTTC CSASVDTSYEQYF . TRBJ2-7 TRBV20-1 .
TGTGTCAGCAGTGAAGGGGCTAGCTGGGTGCCCTACGAGCAGTACTTC CVSSEGASWVPYEQYF . TRBJ2-7 TRBV2 .